Presented here are 32 T cell receptor beta chains from one specimen sequenced in a study of cytomegalovirus exposure and HLA in healthy donors. Data came from immunoSEQ multiplex PCR; TCRdb stores just in-frame clones and leaves some out. The sample lists fewer than 130,000 clones, more than 75% occurring once. Sequenced material: PBMCs. Receptors originate from a woman aged 25-40 years in good health and CMV-seropositive.

The chain couples TRBV15 to TRBJ1-4; D uncertain. CDR1 is LNHNV and CDR2 is YYDKDF in the germline V gene (reference sequence). This CDR3 has 17 amino acids. V lost 0 bases and J lost 0, with 11 bases in between. CDR3 amino acids: CATSRDLISATNEKLFF. The DNA of the CDR3 is TGTGCCACCAGCAGAGATCTTATTAGTGCAACTAATGAAAAACTGTTTTTT.

The chain uses TRBV27 and TRBJ2-7; 15 bases agree with TRBD2. Germline values: CDR1 MNHEY, CDR2 SMNVEV (reference sequence). The junction had 14 bases not matched to a gene; V was cut back by 6 bases and J by 2 bases. The CDR3 runs to 19 residues. CDR3 amino acids: CASSSSIGLAGGLTYEQYF. The CDR3 DNA is TGTGCCAGCAGCTCCTCCATCGGACTAGCGGGGGGGCTAACCTACGAGCAGTACTTC.

The chain has TRBV27 and TRBJ2-2, with 16 bases matching TRBD2. The CDR3 runs 20 residues. V shed 3 bases, J shed 5 bases, and the junction held 12 bases outside the gene matches. Germline V gives CDR1 MNHEY, CDR2 SMNVEV (reference sequence). CDR3 DNA sequence: TGTGCCAGCAGTTTCCGTATGGGACTAGCGGGGGGGCCGGGGACCGGGGAGCTGTTTTTT. Translation: CASSFRMGLAGGPGTGELFF.

The sample holds one count of this clone. The chain couples TRBV4-1 to TRBJ2-3, with 9 bases fitting TRBD1. Trimming at V came to 5 bases and at J to 2 bases, leaving 8 bases not matched to a gene. This CDR3 spans 16 amino acids. The germline V gene has CDR1 MGHRA and CDR2 YSYEKL. CDR3 in amino acids: CASSSGQGRDTDTQYF. For the CDR3, the DNA is TGCGCCAGCAGCTCGGGACAGGGTAGGGACACAGATACGCAGTATTTT.

V usage is TRBV6-6 and J usage is TRBJ2-1, with 7 nucleotides matching TRBD2. CDR1 and CDR2 from the germline V gene are MNHNY and SVGAGI (reference sequence). The CDR3 length is 13 residues. The V and J ends lost 4 bases and 9 bases, in that order; junction bases with no gene match: 6. CDR3 nucleotide sequence: TGTGCCAGCAGTTCGCAGGCGGGAGCTGAGCAGTTCTTC. It specifies CASSSQAGAEQFF.

The genes are TRBV13 and TRBJ2-7; TRBD1 matches at 11 bases. The germline V gene has CDR1 PRHDT and CDR2 FYEKMQ (reference sequence). This CDR3 comprises 17 residues. Trimming took 3 bases from V and 6 from J; bases not matched to a gene: 13. The CDR3 spells CASSFHPGQGGGIEQYF. The CDR3, as DNA: TGTGCCAGCAGCTTTCACCCGGGACAGGGGGGGGGAATCGAGCAGTACTTC.

This chain links TRBV5-5 with TRBJ1-1; TRBD1 is a possible D gene (5 bases). CDR1 is SGHKS and CDR2 is YYEKEE in the germline V gene (reference sequence). This CDR3 comprises 15 residues. V shed 4 bases and J shed 0 bases, with 13 bases lying between them. The CDR3 region is CASSSGGRVNTEAFF. The CDR3 DNA reads as TGTGCCAGCAGCAGCGGGGGGAGGGTGAACACTGAAGCTTTCTTT. The whole variable domain, filled in from reference TRBV5-5 and TRBJ1-1, reads DAGVTQSPTHLIKTRGQQVTLRCSPISGHKSVSWYQQVLGQGPQFIFQYYEKEERGRGNFPDRFSARQFPNYSSELNVNALLLGDSALYLCASSSGGRVNTEAFFGQGTRLTVV.

The rearrangement joins TRBV9 to TRBJ2-3; 8 bases line up with TRBD1. With V trimmed by 4 bases and J by 6 bases, 13 bases remained unmatched. CDR1 is SGDLS and CDR2 is YYNGEE in the germline V gene. The CDR3 runs to 16 residues. The CDR3 protein is CASSPQGAPNPDTQYF. The CDR3 nucleotides are TGTGCCAGCAGCCCCCAGGGGGCCCCGAATCCCGATACGCAGTATTTT.

This chain uses TRBV7-2 with TRBJ2-7; D remains ambiguous. The V gene lost 2 bases and the J gene lost 7 bases, with 9 bases spanning the gap. This CDR3 contains 12 residues. Germline assignment: CDR1 SGHTA and CDR2 FQGNSA. This chain's CDR3 is CASSLRAREQYF. The CDR3 DNA sequence: TGTGCCAGCAGCTTACGTGCTAGGGAGCAGTACTTC. Using reference TRBV7-2 and TRBJ2-7 for the parts outside the CDR3, the full variable domain is GAGVSQSPSNKVTEKGKDVELRCDPISGHTALYWYRQSLGQGLEFLIYFQGNSAPDKSGLPSDRFSAERTGGSVSTLTIQRTQQEDSAVYLCASSLRAREQYFGPGTRLTVT.

The chain is built from TRBV27 and TRBJ2-7, with D perhaps matching TRBD2 (6 bases). CDR1 and CDR2 from the germline V gene are MNHEY and SMNVEV (reference sequence). The length of the CDR3 is 15 residues. The germline V and J ends were trimmed by 4 bases and 10 bases, with 23 bases remaining between them. CDR3 residues: CASSSLAGNGASQYF. CDR3 coding DNA: TGTGCCAGCAGTTCCCTCGCGGGGAACGGGGCGTCCCAGTACTTC.

The CDR3 region is CASSGQGYEQYF. The CDR3 region has the DNA TGCGCCAGCAGCGGGCAGGGCTACGAGCAGTACTTC. The V gene is TRBV5-1, the J gene TRBJ2-7; D is perhaps TRBD1 (5 bases). This CDR3 is 12 amino acids long. Germline CDR1 is SGHRS and CDR2 is YFSETQ. Trimming cost V 4 bases and J 3 bases, with 8 bases left between them.

The gene calls are TRBV7-9 and TRBJ1-2; 7 nucleotides line up with TRBD1. The CDR3 loop spans 14 amino acids. From germline, CDR1 is SEHNR and CDR2 FQNEAQ (reference sequence). Trimming took 0 bases from V and 2 from J; bases not matched to a gene: 0. The CDR3: CASSLAGQNYGYTF. The CDR3 DNA is TGTGCCAGCAGCTTAGCGGGACAGAACTATGGCTACACCTTC.

The rearrangement links TRBV2 to TRBJ1-6; 9 bases agree with TRBD1. Germline loops: CDR1 SNHLY, CDR2 FYNNEI. This CDR3 is 15 amino acids long. V dropped 6 bases and J dropped 8; count of bases not matched to a gene: 8. This chain's CDR3 is CASRAGQGTHSPLHF. DNA of the CDR3: TGTGCCAGCAGAGCCGGACAGGGGACTCATTCACCCCTCCACTTT.

The CDR3 bases are TGTGCCAGCAGCGTAGGGGGGAGGGCCTTATGGACAGATACGCAGTATTTT. Translated: CASSVGGRALWTDTQYF. The chain links TRBV9 to TRBJ2-3, with TRBD2 identical over 7 bases. The CDR3 has 17 amino acids. V trimming: 0 bases; J trimming: 3 bases; junction bases outside the gene matches: 10. CDR1 and CDR2 from the germline V gene are SGDLS and YYNGEE.

This clone is a singleton in its sample. The chain uses TRBV29-1 and TRBJ2-1; 8 bases are shared with TRBD1. Trimming took 0 bases from V and 8 from J; bases not matched to a gene: 15. The CDR3 contains 17 residues. CDR1 and CDR2 (germline): SQVTM, ANQGSEA. This chain's CDR3 is CSVEDRGQGASGYEQFF. In nucleotides, the CDR3 is TGCAGCGTTGAAGATCGCGGGCAGGGGGCGAGTGGCTATGAGCAGTTCTTC.

This chain connects TRBV30 to TRBJ2-3; tentative D call: TRBD1 (6 bases). Trimming pared 2 bases from V and 3 bases from J, leaving 15 bases between. The CDR3 loop spans 15 amino acids. Germline V gene data show CDR1 as GTSNPN and CDR2 as SVGIG (reference sequence). CDR3 DNA: TGTGCCTGGAGTAGGGACAACCCCGGGACAGATACGCAGTATTTT. Its translation: CAWSRDNPGTDTQYF.

The chain uses TRBV30 and TRBJ2-7; 8 nucleotides line up with TRBD1. The CDR3 consists of 12 residues. From germline, CDR1 is GTSNPN and CDR2 SVGIG (reference sequence). V dropped 7 bases and J dropped 2; count of bases not matched to a gene: 4. Written as DNA, the CDR3 is TGTGCCTTACGGGACAGGACCTACGAGCAGTACTTC. This codes for CALRDRTYEQYF.

The chain links TRBV13 to TRBJ2-1; 7 bases map to TRBD2. Germline lookup yields CDR1 PRHDT and CDR2 FYEKMQ (reference sequence). V was pared by 0 bases and J by 5 bases, with 4 bases of the junction left unmatched. The CDR3 spans 15 residues. The CDR3 spells CASSLGGGMNNEQFF. The CDR3 DNA sequence: TGTGCCAGCAGCTTAGGCGGGGGGATGAACAATGAGCAGTTCTTC. Filled out from reference TRBV13 and TRBJ2-1, the complete variable domain reads AAGVIQSPRHLIKEKRETATLKCYPIPRHDTVYWYQQGPGQDPQFLISFYEKMQSDKGSIPDRFSAQQFSDYHSELNMSSLELGDSALYFCASSLGGGMNNEQFFGPGTRLTVL.

V gene TRBV2 combines with J gene TRBJ1-1, with D possibly being TRBD1 (5 bases). Trimming took off 7 bases at V and 1 base at J, with 13 bases between the two ends. The CDR3 totals 14 residues. CDR1 is SNHLY, CDR2 FYNNEI, per germline. Here the CDR3 reads CASTSGTGNTEAFF. The CDR3 DNA sequence: TGTGCCAGCACCTCCGGCACAGGGAACACTGAAGCTTTCTTT.

The V and J genes are TRBV4-3 and TRBJ2-2, with TRBD2 as a possible D gene (6 bases). Per germline, CDR1 LGHNA and CDR2 YSLEER. V shed 5 bases and J shed 0 bases, with 16 bases lying between them. The CDR3 is made up of 17 amino acids. CDR3 nucleotides: TGCGCCAGCAGCTTCCGATTAGCGGTTGCGAACACCGGGGAGCTGTTTTTT. Translated: CASSFRLAVANTGELFF.

This clone was counted a single time. The chain joins TRBV7-9 to TRBJ1-4, with D perhaps matching TRBD1 (6 bases). Germline V gene lookup returns CDR1 SEHNR and CDR2 FQNEAQ (reference sequence). The CDR3 sequence is 15 residues long. V lost 1 base, J lost 8 bases, and 14 bases lay in between. In DNA, the CDR3 is TGTGCCAGCAGCTTAGTTCAGGGGTCCGGCGAAAAACTGTTTTTT. Protein: CASSLVQGSGEKLFF.

The CDR3 sequence: CASSPRDRQNTEAFF. CDR3 nucleotides: TGTGCCAGCTCACCTCGGGACAGACAGAACACTGAAGCTTTCTTT. This chain joins TRBV18 and TRBJ1-1; 7 positions match TRBD1. CDR3 length: 15 residues. V lost 3 bases to trimming and J lost 1 base; unmatched junction nucleotides: 5. Per germline, CDR1 KGHSH and CDR2 LQKENI.

The chain carries TRBV2 and TRBJ2-5, with D possibly matching TRBD1 (6 bases). There are 13 residues in the CDR3. Deletions cut 6 bases from V and 1 base from J, with 9 bases between. Germline V gene lookup returns CDR1 SNHLY and CDR2 FYNNEI. CDR3 nucleotide sequence: TGTGCCAGCAGCGACAGGTTCCAAGAGACCCAGTACTTC. Its protein product is CASSDRFQETQYF. Together with reference TRBV2 and TRBJ2-5, the CDR3 gives the full variable domain: EPEVTQTPSHQVTQMGQEVILRCVPISNHLYFYWYRQILGQKVEFLVSFYNNEISEKSEIFDDQFSVERPDGSNFTLKIRSTKLEDSAMYFCASSDRFQETQYFGPGTRLLVL.

This chain connects TRBV11-3 to TRBJ1-1; 8 bases line up with TRBD1. CDR1 is SGHNT and CDR2 is YENEEA in the germline V gene. With 5 bases clipped from V and 1 base from J, the junction kept 6 bases outside the gene matches. The CDR3 contains 15 residues. In nucleotides, the CDR3 is TGTGCCAGCAGCCCAGGACAGGGTCAGAACACTGAAGCTTTCTTT. It specifies CASSPGQGQNTEAFF.

This chain connects TRBV7-9 to TRBJ2-1, with 8 bases that match TRBD2. The CDR3 length is 15 residues. Germline CDR1 reads SEHNR; CDR2 reads FQNEAQ (reference sequence). Trimming removed 5 bases from V and 0 bases from J; junction bases left unmatched: 3. CDR3 loop: CASSAGTSSYNEQFF. The CDR3 DNA reads as TGTGCCAGCAGCGCCGGGACTAGCTCCTACAATGAGCAGTTCTTC.

The J gene is TRBJ2-2, the V gene TRBV4-3; 9 nucleotides line up with TRBD2. V was pared by 3 bases and J by 4 bases, with 9 bases of the junction left unmatched. Germline CDR1 LGHNA, CDR2 YSLEER. This CDR3 has 17 residues. The CDR3 here is CASSHALAGSPTGELFF. The CDR3 region has the DNA TGCGCCAGCAGCCACGCCCTAGCGGGGTCGCCCACCGGGGAGCTGTTTTTT.

The chain uses TRBV2 and TRBJ2-7, with TRBD2 as a possible D gene (6 bases). CDR3 length equals 14 residues. With 3 bases removed from V and 1 base from J, the gap between germline ends came to 10 bases. Germline lookup yields CDR1 SNHLY and CDR2 FYNNEI. This chain's CDR3 is CASSELAVSYEQYF. CDR3 bases: TGTGCCAGCAGTGAGTTAGCGGTGTCCTACGAGCAGTACTTC.

The chain recombines TRBV5-1 with TRBJ2-5, with TRBD2 identical over 7 bases. J lost 4 bases, V lost 1 base, and 7 bases had no gene match. The CDR3 has 15 amino acids. In germline, CDR1 is SGHRS, CDR2 YFSETQ. The CDR3 loop reads CASSLKAGNGETQYF. The CDR3 DNA follows: TGCGCCAGCAGCTTGAAAGCGGGGAACGGAGAGACCCAGTACTTC.

The chain links TRBV5-6 to TRBJ1-6; a possible D gene is TRBD1 (6 bases). The CDR3 spans 14 residues. Germline assignment: CDR1 SGHDT and CDR2 YYEEEE. Trimming cost V 4 bases and J 14 bases, with 19 bases left between them. The CDR3 nucleotides are TGTGCCAGCAGCATAGGACAGACGGGGTTCTCCCTCCACTTT. Its translation: CASSIGQTGFSLHF.

Regarding this clone: The CDR3 ends on some other residue instead of the conserved phenylalanine or tryptophan, so this is likely a read error. The limits of the CDR3 on the DNA are not certain, so only TCRdb's listed CDR3 is given. This rearrangement joins TRBV10-3 to TRBJ2-7; TRBD1 is the table's D call and was not checked against the DNA. The CDR3 extends over 13 residues, inclusive of both ends. Germline V gene sequence: CDR1 ENHRY, CDR2 SYGVKD. CDR3 protein: CAISDSGLMAVQI.

The genes are TRBV10-1 and TRBJ1-6; 7 bases line up with TRBD1. The CDR3 runs to 17 residues. CDR1 WNHNN and CDR2 SYGVQD come from the germline V gene (reference sequence). The ends lost 5 bases at V and 0 bases at J; junction bases unmatched: 7. The CDR3 DNA reads as TGCGCCAGCAGTCCAGGGGGACCTCGCTCCTATAATTCACCCCTCCACTTT. Translating gives CASSPGGPRSYNSPLHF.

Written as DNA, the CDR3 is TGTGCCAGCAGCCCAGACGGGGATTCTGAAAAACTGTTTTTT. This gives the protein CASSPDGDSEKLFF. The V and J genes are TRBV9 and TRBJ1-4; D call uncertain. This CDR3 region has 14 residues. V was cut by 4 bases and J by 7 bases, with 14 bases left in between. CDR1 and CDR2 from the germline V gene are SGDLS and YYNGEE. Full variable domain (rest looked up from reference TRBV9 and TRBJ1-4): DSGVTQTPKHLITATGQRVTLRCSPRSGDLSVYWYQQSLDQGLQFLIQYYNGEERAKGNILERFSAQQFPDLHSELNLSSLELGDSALYFCASSPDGDSEKLFFGSGTQLSVL.